The 24 T cell receptor beta chains reported below all come from one sample, sequenced in a study of blood T cell repertoires in COVID-19. Repertoires were generated with immunoSEQ multiplex PCR, while TCRdb's copy carries only in-frame clones and drops some. This table holds around 140,000 clones, roughly 83% found once. Sequencing used peripheral blood. These receptors came from a man in his sixties with acute or convalescent COVID-19.

This clone showed up just a few times. J is TRBJ1-2 and V is TRBV19; TRBD1 is a possible D gene (6 bases). V was pared by 5 bases and J by 7 bases, with 11 bases between. Looked up from germline, CDR1 is LNHDA and CDR2 is SQIVND (reference sequence). This CDR3 contains 12 residues. CDR3 sequence (DNA): TGTGCCAGTAGTCCCAGGGGTTCTGGCTACACCTTC. Encoded protein: CASSPRGSGYTF.

The rearrangement uses TRBV29-1 and TRBJ1-2; D not certain. With 1 base removed from V and 5 bases from J, the gap between germline ends came to 8 bases. Germline CDR1 reads SQVTM; CDR2 reads ANQGSEA. There are 12 residues in the CDR3. This CDR3 is CSVEVPVYGYTF. CDR3 coding DNA: TGCAGCGTTGAAGTGCCGGTTTATGGCTACACCTTC.

In its sample, this clone was seen a few times. The chain employs TRBV5-5 and TRBJ1-2; TRBD1 matches 8 bases. V trimming: 4 bases; J trimming: 8 bases; junction bases outside the gene matches: 7. The germline CDR1 and CDR2 sequences are SGHKS and YYEKEE (reference sequence). The CDR3 runs 13 residues. This CDR3 reads CASSLDREKGYTF. Here the CDR3 DNA reads TGTGCCAGCAGCCTGGACAGGGAAAAGGGCTACACCTTC.

The chain couples TRBV7-3 to TRBJ2-1, with D unresolved. The CDR3 length is 13 residues. Germline V lookup: CDR1 SGHTA, CDR2 FQGTGA. V was shortened by 4 bases and J by 9 bases, with 13 bases between the two germline ends. CDR3 coding DNA: TGTGCCAGCAGCTCAGCAGCCTCGGGTGAGCAGTTCTTC. This sequence encodes CASSSAASGEQFF.

The V and J genes are TRBV28 and TRBJ1-1, with 7 bases matching TRBD1. This CDR3 has 16 amino acids. The germline gives CDR1 MDHEN, CDR2 SYDVKM. Trimming removed 4 bases from V and 0 bases from J; junction bases left unmatched: 8. CDR3 sequence: CASSSPGTDMNTEAFF. Here the CDR3 DNA reads TGTGCCAGCAGTTCCCCCGGGACAGACATGAACACTGAAGCTTTCTTT.

In its sample, this clone was seen a few times. The V gene is TRBV5-6, the J gene TRBJ2-7; 8 bases are a match to TRBD2. The CDR3 loop spans 14 amino acids. V lost 4 bases to trimming and J lost 2 bases; unmatched junction nucleotides: 5. In germline, CDR1 is SGHDT, CDR2 YYEEEE. The CDR3 protein is CASSRREVTYEQYF. For the CDR3, the DNA is TGTGCCAGCAGCCGGCGGGAGGTGACCTACGAGCAGTACTTC.

The table lists this clone with a count of one. The J gene is TRBJ1-5, the V gene TRBV21-1. TRBV21-1 is deemed a pseudogene. The CDR3 covers 13 residues. In DNA, the CDR3 is TGTGCCAGCAGCAACCCAAGGCGGCAGCCCCAGCATTTT. It specifies CASSNPRRQPQHF.

The rearrangement joins TRBV5-1 to TRBJ2-3; no clear D. The CDR3 extends over 12 amino acids. CDR1 SGHRS and CDR2 YFSETQ come from the germline V gene. V was cut by 4 bases and J by 3 bases, with 6 bases left in between. The CDR3 DNA is TGCGCCAGCAGCAGTAGTACAGATACGCAGTATTTT. Its translation is CASSSSTDTQYF.

The chain recombines TRBV5-1 with TRBJ2-1; D ambiguous. This CDR3 is 15 amino acids long. Deletions cut 4 bases from V and 0 bases from J, with 11 bases between. From germline, CDR1 is SGHRS and CDR2 YFSETQ. The CDR3 sequence is CASSVTSSSYNEQFF. The CDR3 DNA is TGCGCCAGCAGCGTGACTTCCAGCTCCTACAATGAGCAGTTCTTC.

The V and J genes are TRBV3-1 (or the pseudogene TRBV3-2) and TRBJ2-5, with D possibly being TRBD1 (6 bases). Germline CDR1 LGHDT, CDR2 YNNKEL (reference sequence). The CDR3 totals 14 residues. Trimming stripped 3 bases from V and 4 bases from J, with 12 bases between. CDR3 sequence reads: CASSHARGRETQYF. The CDR3 DNA follows: TGTGCCAGCAGCCACGCCAGGGGACGAGAGACCCAGTACTTC.

The chain is built from TRBV19 and TRBJ2-5; 10 nucleotides agree with TRBD2. Trimming cost V 8 bases and J 4 bases; bases outside gene matches: 1. There are 12 residues in the CDR3. Germline V lookup: CDR1 LNHDA, CDR2 SQIVND (reference sequence). CDR3 bases: TGTGCCAGTTCTAGCGGGAGAGAGACCCAGTACTTC. Protein: CASSSGRETQYF. The variable domain in full, completed from reference TRBV19 and TRBJ2-5, reads DGGITQSPKYLFRKEGQNVTLSCEQNLNHDAMYWYRQDPGQGLRLIYYSQIVNDFQKGDIAEGYSVSREKKESFPLTVTSAQKNPTAFYLCASSSGRETQYFGPGTRLLVL.

The chain carries TRBV7-9 and TRBJ1-1; no firm D call. The CDR3 covers 15 residues. V was pared by 0 bases and J by 6 bases, with 14 bases between. Germline CDR1 reads SEHNR; CDR2 reads FQNEAQ (reference sequence). CDR3 protein: CASSLATGMSAEAFF. In DNA, the CDR3 is TGTGCCAGCAGCTTAGCCACGGGAATGAGCGCTGAAGCTTTCTTT.

The V call is TRBV7-8, the J call TRBJ1-2; maybe TRBD1 (6 bases). The V end was cut by 4 bases, the J end by 2 bases, with 23 bases between. The CDR3 totals 18 residues. Germline V lookup: CDR1 SGHVS, CDR2 FQNEAQ. The CDR3 reads CASSSTTYPRTANYGYTF. CDR3 coding DNA: TGTGCCAGCAGCTCGACGACCTACCCCCGGACAGCCAACTATGGCTACACCTTC.

The chain carries TRBV5-1 and TRBJ2-5, with 9 bases identical to TRBD1. The CDR3 contains 14 residues. V lost 4 bases to trimming and J lost 3 bases; unmatched junction nucleotides: 4. Germline CDR1 SGHRS, CDR2 YFSETQ. The CDR3: CASSPGQGKETQYF. The DNA for the CDR3 is TGCGCCAGCAGCCCCGGACAGGGGAAAGAGACCCAGTACTTC.

For this clone: Other DNA variants within this sample encode the same CDR3. This rearrangement joins TRBV5-1 to TRBJ2-2; D might be TRBD2 (6 bases). This CDR3 has 14 amino acids. Deletions cut 4 bases from V and 2 bases from J, with 9 bases between. The germline V gene encodes CDR1 SGHRS and CDR2 YFSETQ. Here the CDR3 reads CASSGGGNTGELFF. CDR3 in DNA: TGCGCCAGCAGCGGGGGAGGTAACACCGGGGAGCTGTTTTTT.

The chain carries TRBV30 and TRBJ1-1; 7 nucleotides agree with TRBD1. Trimming took 3 bases from V and 2 from J; bases not matched to a gene: 6. The CDR3 contains 14 residues. CDR1 and CDR2 (germline): GTSNPN, SVGIG (reference sequence). The CDR3 sequence is CAWSAGTVNTEAFF. The CDR3 bases are TGTGCCTGGAGCGCCGGGACAGTTAACACTGAAGCTTTCTTT. Variable domain in full (rest from reference TRBV30 and TRBJ1-1): SQTIHQWPATLVQPVGSPLSLECTVEGTSNPNLYWYRQAAGRGLQLLFYSVGIGQISSEVPQNLSASRPQDRQFILSSKKLLLSDSGFYLCAWSAGTVNTEAFFGQGTRLTVV.

The rearrangement links TRBV27 to TRBJ1-1; D might be TRBD1 (6 bases). Germline V CDR1 and CDR2: MNHEY, SMNVEV (reference sequence). Trimming removed 3 bases at V and 11 bases at J, with 13 bases between. This CDR3 comprises 12 residues. The CDR3 here is CASSLGDTPAFF. In DNA form, the CDR3 reads TGTGCCAGCAGTTTGGGGGACACCCCGGCTTTCTTT.

The rearrangement links TRBV30 to TRBJ1-1, with TRBD1 identical over 10 bases. The junction had 12 bases not matched to a gene; V was cut back by 0 bases and J by 5 bases. Germline V gene data show CDR1 as GTSNPN and CDR2 as SVGIG (reference sequence). The CDR3 has 17 amino acids. CDR3 amino acids: CAWSVGLLGTGATEAFF. The CDR3 DNA sequence: TGTGCCTGGAGTGTCGGTTTATTGGGGACAGGGGCAACTGAAGCTTTCTTT.

The chain is built from TRBV11-2 and TRBJ2-1, with TRBD1 identical over 8 bases. This CDR3 has 14 amino acids. From germline, CDR1 is SGHAT and CDR2 FQNNGV. V shed 5 bases, J shed 5 bases, and the junction held 5 bases outside the gene matches. The CDR3 DNA reads as TGTGCCAGCAGCGGGTGGACAGGGAACAATGAGCAGTTCTTC. It specifies CASSGWTGNNEQFF.

The chain has TRBV18 and TRBJ2-3; tentatively, D is TRBD2 (5 bases). CDR3 length: 10 residues. Deletions cut 5 bases from V and 10 bases from J, with 7 bases between. The germline gives CDR1 KGHSH, CDR2 LQKENI. The CDR3 DNA is TGTGCCAGCTCAGCGGAGGCGCAGTATTTT. It codes for CASSAEAQYF.

The rearrangement links TRBV3-1 (or the pseudogene TRBV3-2) to TRBJ1-1, with 7 bases identical to TRBD1. CDR3 size: 14 residues. The germline CDR1 and CDR2 sequences are LGHDT and YNNKEL (reference sequence). The junction had 6 bases not matched to a gene; V was cut back by 4 bases and J by 4 bases. CDR3 DNA sequence: TGTGCCAGCAGCCGACAGGGTTTGCTCACTGAAGCTTTCTTT. Amino acids: CASSRQGLLTEAFF.

This clone was seen a handful of times. This chain connects TRBV5-6 to TRBJ1-2; 8 nucleotides agree with TRBD1. Germline trimming cut 1 base from V and 4 bases from J; bases unmatched to any gene: 6. The CDR3 consists of 15 residues. Per the germline V gene, CDR1 is SGHDT and CDR2 is YYEEEE. The CDR3 DNA reads as TGTGCCAGCAGCTTGATGACAGGGGTGGGCTATGGCTACACCTTC. Translating gives CASSLMTGVGYGYTF.

V gene TRBV5-6 combines with J gene TRBJ2-3, with 9 bases lining up with TRBD2. The germline CDR1 and CDR2 sequences are SGHDT and YYEEEE. J was trimmed by 5 bases and V by 1 base; bases with no gene match: 14. This CDR3 has 18 residues. In DNA form, the CDR3 reads TGTGCCAGCAGCTTGCCCCCGGCCTTAGCGGGAGTTGTAGATACGCAGTATTTT. This translates into CASSLPPALAGVVDTQYF.

This rearrangement joins TRBV29-1 to TRBJ1-1; D unresolved. Germline V gene data show CDR1 as SQVTM and CDR2 as ANQGSEA. V dropped 6 bases and J dropped 4 bases, with 12 bases sitting between them. The CDR3 consists of 12 residues. The CDR3 protein is CSVGRRATEAFF. CDR3 bases: TGCAGCGTCGGGAGAAGGGCCACTGAAGCTTTCTTT.